The rows below give T cell receptor beta chains drawn from one sample of a study of blood T cell repertoires in COVID-19. Sequencing used immunoSEQ multiplex PCR; TCRdb keeps in-frame clones, though not all of them. Of a few hundred thousand clones in the sample, around nine tenths were seen once. The sequencing sample was made of peripheral blood. These receptors were obtained from a woman in her sixties or seventies with active or convalescent COVID-19. Each CDR3 is given with its conserved first and last residue. Fields, in order: D gene, J gene, V gene, clone size, CDR3 DNA, CDR3 protein. A D gene is named only where the DNA matches it firmly. Only part of the rows carry a size: once, few, many, or a class if the clone is expanded.

D: TRBD1
J: TRBJ2-7
V: TRBV6-5
size: -
DNA: TGTGCCAGCAGCCTAACAGGGGCCGCACACTACGAGCAGTACTTC
CDR3: CASSLTGAAHYEQYF

D: -
J: TRBJ1-5
V: TRBV7-2
size: -
DNA: TGTGCCAGCACTCAGTCATACGGGCAGCCCCAGCATTTT
CDR3: CASTQSYGQPQHF

D: -
J: TRBJ2-7
V: TRBV11-3
size: -
DNA: TGTGCCAGCAGCTTATCCGGGAACGAGCAGTACTTC
CDR3: CASSLSGNEQYF

D: TRBD1
J: TRBJ2-7
V: TRBV7-2
size: once
DNA: TGTGCCAGCAGCTTGGCAGGGGGCGCCTACGAGCAGTACTTC
CDR3: CASSLAGGAYEQYF

D: -
J: TRBJ2-3
V: TRBV6-5
size: once
DNA: TGTGCCAGCAGTTATTGGGGCGGGGACACAGATACGCAGTATTTT
CDR3: CASSYWGGDTDTQYF

D: -
J: TRBJ1-4
V: TRBV15
size: -
DNA: TGTGCCACCAGCAGGAAGGGGGTGGGGAATGAAAAACTGTTTTTT
CDR3: CATSRKGVGNEKLFF

D: TRBD1
J: TRBJ1-5
V: TRBV12-3/TRBV12-4
size: few
DNA: TGTGCCAGCAAGGGGGCGGATGATCAGCCCCAGCATTTT
CDR3: CASKGADDQPQHF

D: -
J: TRBJ2-5
V: TRBV7-2
size: -
DNA: TGTGCCAGCAGCTCTCCTGGCGGCTGGGAGACCCAGTACTTC
CDR3: CASSSPGGWETQYF

D: TRBD2
J: TRBJ2-2
V: TRBV6-5
size: few
DNA: TGTGCCAGCAAGCTAGCGGGGGCCTCCACCGGGGAGCTGTTTTTT
CDR3: CASKLAGASTGELFF

D: TRBD2
J: TRBJ2-5
V: TRBV5-6
size: -
DNA: TGTGCCAGCAGCTACTTCGAGGGAGGGGAGACCCAGTACTTC
CDR3: CASSYFEGGETQYF

D: -
J: TRBJ1-1
V: TRBV5-1
size: once
DNA: TGCGCCAGCAGCGCCGTCCGCGAGACTGCCGTGCATTTCTTT
CDR3: CASSAVRETAVHFF

D: -
J: TRBJ1-2
V: TRBV7-2
size: -
DNA: TGTGCCAGCGGACTTACGGGGAGTGGAGAAGGCTACACCTTC
CDR3: CASGLTGSGEGYTF

D: -
J: TRBJ1-5
V: TRBV12-2
size: -
DNA: TGTGCAAGTCGCAACCCCCGGGACAGCAGCAATCAGCCCCAGCATTTT
CDR3: CASRNPRDSSNQPQHF

D: -
J: TRBJ1-1
V: TRBV9
size: -
DNA: TGTGCCAGCAGCGGGGGGCCGGGCCCTTGGTCGGGAAACACTGAAGCTTTCTTT
CDR3: CASSGGPGPWSGNTEAFF

D: TRBD1
J: TRBJ1-3
V: TRBV27
size: -
DNA: TGTGCCAGTTGGACAGGTGTCGGAAACACCATATATTTT
CDR3: CASWTGVGNTIYF

D: -
J: TRBJ1-4
V: TRBV23-1
size: once
DNA: TGCGCCAGCAGTCAACCCGGGAGAAAAAATGAAAAACTGTTTTTT
CDR3: CASSQPGRKNEKLFF

D: TRBD2
J: TRBJ2-1
V: TRBV3-1/TRBV3-2
size: -
DNA: TGTGCCAGCAGCCAGTCACAGCGGGGGGAAACCTACAATGAGCAGTTCTTC
CDR3: CASSQSQRGETYNEQFF

D: -
J: TRBJ1-5
V: TRBV7-9
size: -
DNA: TGTGCCAGCAGCCCTCACGGGAGCGAGCCCCAGCATTTT
CDR3: CASSPHGSEPQHF

D: TRBD1
J: TRBJ1-4
V: TRBV7-9
size: -
DNA: TGTGCCAGCACCAGATTGGGGACAGGGGTCGCTAATGAAAAACTGTTTTTT
CDR3: CASTRLGTGVANEKLFF

D: -
J: TRBJ1-6
V: TRBV12-3/TRBV12-4
size: -
DNA: TGTGCCAGCACCTCGGGGGATTCACCCCTCCACTTT
CDR3: CASTSGDSPLHF

D: TRBD1
J: TRBJ2-5
V: TRBV3-1/TRBV3-2
size: -
DNA: TGTGCCAGCAGCCAGGAGGGACAGGGGGTCGAGGAGACCCAGTACTTC
CDR3: CASSQEGQGVEETQYF

D: -
J: TRBJ1-5
V: TRBV7-2
size: -
DNA: TGTGCCAGCACTGGCCTTAATCAGCCCCAGCATTTT
CDR3: CASTGLNQPQHF

D: TRBD2
J: TRBJ2-7
V: TRBV4-1
size: -
DNA: TGCGCCAGCAGCCAAGTAGGCGGGGGGACCCGTGGGGAGCAGTACTTC
CDR3: CASSQVGGGTRGEQYF

D: -
J: TRBJ2-1
V: TRBV7-8
size: once
DNA: TGTGCCAGCAGCTTTCCGGACTGGTACAATGAGCAGTTCTTC
CDR3: CASSFPDWYNEQFF

D: TRBD1
J: TRBJ1-3
V: TRBV2
size: -
DNA: TGTGCCAGCACCGACAGGGCGCCCTCTGGAAACACCATATATTTT
CDR3: CASTDRAPSGNTIYF

D: -
J: TRBJ2-5
V: TRBV6-5
size: -
DNA: TGTGCCAGCAAAGAAGGCGGGGAAGAGACCCAGTACTTC
CDR3: CASKEGGEETQYF

D: -
J: TRBJ1-5
V: TRBV7-2
size: -
DNA: TGTGCCAGCAGCTTAATAGGAGGAAATCAGCCCCAGCATTTT
CDR3: CASSLIGGNQPQHF

D: -
J: TRBJ1-1
V: TRBV6-5
size: -
DNA: TGTGCCAGCAGTATAACGGCCCGGAGGACTGAAGCTTTCTTT
CDR3: CASSITARRTEAFF

D: -
J: TRBJ1-4
V: TRBV12-3/TRBV12-4
size: once
DNA: TGTGCCAGCAGTTTGGAGGGAGAAAAACTGTTTTTT
CDR3: CASSLEGEKLFF

D: TRBD1
J: TRBJ1-2
V: TRBV27
size: -
DNA: TGTGCCAGCAGTCTCGGGACAGGGGAAGGCTACACCTTC
CDR3: CASSLGTGEGYTF

D: TRBD1
J: TRBJ2-3
V: TRBV7-2
size: -
DNA: TGTGCCAGCAGCCACGGGACAGGGGCAGATACGCAGTATTTT
CDR3: CASSHGTGADTQYF

D: -
J: TRBJ2-1
V: TRBV5-6
size: -
DNA: TGTGCCAGCAGCTTGGGCAGGGGTGACTACAATGAGCAGTTCTTC
CDR3: CASSLGRGDYNEQFF

D: -
J: TRBJ2-3
V: TRBV7-9
size: -
DNA: TGTGCCAGCAGCTTGTTGGAAGTGCGGGATACGCAGTATTTT
CDR3: CASSLLEVRDTQYF

D: -
J: TRBJ1-1
V: TRBV29-1
size: -
DNA: TGCAGCACCCACACAGACATGAACACTGAAGCTTTCTTT
CDR3: CSTHTDMNTEAFF